Listed below are T cell receptor beta chains from one sample, sequenced in a study of lymphopenia after photon versus proton radiotherapy. The method was immunoSEQ multiplex PCR; TCRdb's version includes in-frame clones alone and lacks a portion of them. The sample contains roughly 26,000 clones, approximately 84% of which appear only once. Sequenced here: peripheral blood, sampled from a patient treated with photon-based radiotherapy. The source of these receptors is a man aged 35-49 years with gastric cancer. Both conserved end residues are part of each CDR3. The D gene is left open where the match is weak. Part of the rows lack a size; the others show once, few, many or a class for expanded clones.

CDR3: CASSLVEVGVETQYF; DNA: TGCGCCAGCAGCTTGGTGGAGGTTGGGGTGGAGACCCAGTACTTC; J: TRBJ2-5; D: -; V: TRBV5-1; size: -
CDR3: CASSQDGQGVYGYTF; DNA: TGCGCCAGCAGCCAAGATGGCCAGGGTGTCTATGGCTACACCTTC; J: TRBJ1-2; D: -; V: TRBV4-3; size: -
CDR3: CATSRDSSQETQYF; DNA: TGTGCCACCAGCAGAGATTCCTCACAAGAGACCCAGTACTTC; J: TRBJ2-5; D: -; V: TRBV15; size: -
CDR3: CASSPLDRRSQPQHF; DNA: TGTGCCAGCAGTCCTCTGGACAGGCGGAGTCAGCCCCAGCATTTT; J: TRBJ1-5; D: TRBD1; V: TRBV6-5; size: -
CDR3: CASSQVGTGTGNTGELFF; DNA: TGTGCCAGCAGCCAAGTTGGTACCGGGACGGGAAACACCGGGGAGCTGTTTTTT; J: TRBJ2-2; D: -; V: TRBV4-2; size: -
CDR3: CASSTNNYGYTF; DNA: TGTGCCAGCAGCACCAATAACTATGGCTACACCTTC; J: TRBJ1-2; D: -; V: TRBV4-2; size: large
CDR3: CASSQDWGNTEAFF; DNA: TGCGCCAGCAGCCAAGATTGGGGGAACACTGAAGCTTTCTTT; J: TRBJ1-1; D: -; V: TRBV4-3; size: -
CDR3: CASSANDRGLEQPQHF; DNA: TGTGCCAGCTCAGCGAACGACAGGGGGCTCGAACAGCCCCAGCATTTT; J: TRBJ1-5; D: TRBD1; V: TRBV18; size: once
CDR3: CASSRSGGRVEKLFF; DNA: TGTGCCAGCAGCCGGTCAGGGGGGCGGGTTGAAAAACTGTTTTTT; J: TRBJ1-4; D: TRBD1; V: TRBV14; size: -
CDR3: CASSGDINLSGNTIYF; DNA: TGTGCCAGCTCTGGGGACATCAACCTCTCTGGAAACACCATATATTTT; J: TRBJ1-3; D: -; V: TRBV18; size: -
CDR3: CASRGTGDDEQFF; DNA: TGTGCCAGCAGGGGAACAGGGGACGATGAGCAGTTCTTC; J: TRBJ2-1; D: TRBD1; V: TRBV6-5; size: -
CDR3: CASSPGRGFDTEAFF; DNA: TGCGCCAGCAGCCCCGGTCGGGGGTTCGACACTGAAGCTTTCTTT; J: TRBJ1-1; D: -; V: TRBV5-1; size: -
CDR3: CASNRGEWTANYEQYF; DNA: TGTGCCAGCAACCGAGGGGAATGGACAGCAAATTACGAGCAGTACTTC; J: TRBJ2-7; D: -; V: TRBV2; size: -
CDR3: CASSSRQGGLDEQYF; DNA: TGTGCCAGCAGCTCCAGACAGGGGGGTTTGGACGAGCAGTACTTC; J: TRBJ2-7; D: TRBD1; V: TRBV9; size: -
CDR3: CASSDRDTSYEQYF; DNA: TGTGCCAGCAGCGACCGGGACACCTCCTACGAGCAGTACTTC; J: TRBJ2-7; D: -; V: TRBV5-4; size: -
CDR3: CASSQPTAGTGASTIYF; DNA: TGCGCCAGCAGCCAACCCACGGCCGGGACAGGGGCCAGCACCATATATTTT; J: TRBJ1-3; D: TRBD1; V: TRBV4-1; size: -
CDR3: CASSQEGGEGYTF; DNA: TGTGCCAGCAGCCAAGAGGGGGGCGAAGGCTACACCTTC; J: TRBJ1-2; D: -; V: TRBV16; size: few
CDR3: CASSSGGHSPLHF; DNA: TGTGCCAGCAGCTCGGGGGGGCATTCACCCCTCCACTTT; J: TRBJ1-6; D: -; V: TRBV7-6; size: few
CDR3: CASSVRGESPLHF; DNA: TGTGCCAGCAGCGTCAGGGGGGAATCACCCCTCCACTTT; J: TRBJ1-6; D: TRBD1; V: TRBV7-2; size: -
CDR3: CASTPGSWGETQYF; DNA: TGTGCCAGCACTCCGGGGTCCTGGGGTGAGACCCAGTACTTC; J: TRBJ2-5; D: -; V: TRBV6-5; size: -
CDR3: CASSLRWSDQPQHF; DNA: TGTGCCAGCAGCCTTAGGTGGAGCGATCAGCCCCAGCATTTT; J: TRBJ1-5; D: -; V: TRBV5-6; size: few
CDR3: CASSVGTGSSYEQYF; DNA: TGTGCCAGCAGCGTCGGGACAGGGAGCTCCTACGAGCAGTACTTC; J: TRBJ2-7; D: TRBD1; V: TRBV7-8; size: once
CDR3: CASRSGLTEAFF; DNA: TGTGCCAGCAGGTCGGGACTCACTGAAGCTTTCTTT; J: TRBJ1-1; D: -; V: TRBV7-9; size: -
CDR3: CASSTPGSAEQYF; DNA: TGTGCCAGCAGCACCCCGGGGTCCGCCGAGCAGTACTTC; J: TRBJ2-7; D: -; V: TRBV9; size: -
CDR3: CASRYELDNSPLHF; DNA: TGCGCCAGCAGATACGAGTTGGATAATTCACCCCTCCACTTT; J: TRBJ1-6; D: -; V: TRBV4-3; size: -
CDR3: CASSLESRGEQYF; DNA: TGTGCCAGCAGCTTAGAGTCACGAGGCGAGCAGTACTTC; J: TRBJ2-7; D: -; V: TRBV11-3; size: -
CDR3: CAISDLGAEENEQFF; DNA: TGTGCCATCAGTGACTTAGGGGCAGAGGAGAATGAGCAGTTCTTC; J: TRBJ2-1; D: -; V: TRBV10-3; size: -
CDR3: CSVWDRSMRTEAFF; DNA: TGCAGCGTTTGGGACAGGTCGATGAGGACTGAAGCTTTCTTT; J: TRBJ1-1; D: TRBD1; V: TRBV29-1; size: once
CDR3: CASSPKTGTDTQYF; DNA: TGCGCCAGCAGCCCCAAGACAGGGACAGATACGCAGTATTTT; J: TRBJ2-3; D: TRBD1; V: TRBV5-1; size: -
CDR3: CASPRGVFGNTIYF; DNA: TGTGCCAGCCCGAGGGGGGTTTTTGGAAACACCATATATTTT; J: TRBJ1-3; D: -; V: TRBV6-5; size: -
CDR3: CAISEFNSPLHF; DNA: TGTGCCATCAGTGAGTTTAATTCACCCCTCCACTTT; J: TRBJ1-6; D: -; V: TRBV10-3; size: -
CDR3: CASSQDTASYEQYF; DNA: TGTGCCAGCAGCCAAGATACAGCCTCCTACGAGCAGTACTTC; J: TRBJ2-7; D: -; V: TRBV4-2; size: once
CDR3: CASSSTGGRRPQSSYNEQFF; DNA: TGCGCCAGCAGCTCCACAGGGGGTAGGAGGCCTCAAAGCTCCTACAATGAGCAGTTCTTC; J: TRBJ2-1; D: TRBD1; V: TRBV5-1; size: -
CDR3: CASSGGGVVDTQYF; DNA: TGTGCCAGCAGTGGCGGGGGAGTGGTCGATACGCAGTATTTT; J: TRBJ2-3; D: TRBD2; V: TRBV6-1; size: -
CDR3: CASSPQGFLNTEAFF; DNA: TGTGCCAGCAGTCCGCAAGGGTTTTTGAACACTGAAGCTTTCTTT; J: TRBJ1-1; D: -; V: TRBV27; size: -
CDR3: CAWTVGGEQFF; DNA: TGTGCCTGGACCGTGGGCGGTGAGCAGTTCTTC; J: TRBJ2-1; D: -; V: TRBV30; size: -
CDR3: CASAPGLYGTDTQYF; DNA: TGTGCCAGCGCCCCGGGACTGTACGGCACAGATACGCAGTATTTT; J: TRBJ2-3; D: -; V: TRBV9; size: -
CDR3: CASSLPGQGETQYF; DNA: TGTGCCAGCAGCTTGCCCGGACAGGGTGAGACCCAGTACTTC; J: TRBJ2-5; D: TRBD1; V: TRBV5-5; size: -
CDR3: CASSDRRDYGYTF; DNA: TGTGCCAGCAGTGACAGGCGGGACTATGGCTACACCTTC; J: TRBJ1-2; D: -; V: TRBV2; size: -
CDR3: CASSQTGLRRPYNEQFF; DNA: TGTGCCAGCAGCCAGACGGGCCTAAGGAGGCCCTACAATGAGCAGTTCTTC; J: TRBJ2-1; D: -; V: TRBV14; size: -
CDR3: CASSFGGSSYNSPLHF; DNA: TGTGCCAGCAGCTTCGGGGGTAGCTCCTATAATTCACCCCTCCACTTT; J: TRBJ1-6; D: -; V: TRBV7-6; size: -
CDR3: CASSLADRGTNEKLFF; DNA: TGTGCCAGCAGCTTAGCAGACAGGGGAACTAATGAAAAACTGTTTTTT; J: TRBJ1-4; D: TRBD1; V: TRBV7-9; size: few
CDR3: CASKDVETQYF; DNA: TGTGCCAGCAAGGACGTAGAGACCCAGTACTTC; J: TRBJ2-5; D: -; V: TRBV6-5; size: -
CDR3: CASSGGVGEKLFF; DNA: TGTGCCAGCAGCGGGGGTGTCGGTGAAAAACTGTTTTTT; J: TRBJ1-4; D: -; V: TRBV9; size: -
CDR3: CASSLVSRGYTF; DNA: TGTGCCAGCAGCTTGGTGTCCCGGGGCTACACCTTC; J: TRBJ1-2; D: -; V: TRBV5-4; size: -
CDR3: CASSLGRGAEAFF; DNA: TGTGCCAGCAGCTTAGGTCGGGGCGCTGAAGCTTTCTTT; J: TRBJ1-1; D: -; V: TRBV7-2; size: hyperexpanded
CDR3: CATSRVRTGSGYTF; DNA: TGTGCCACCAGCAGAGTTCGGACAGGGAGTGGCTACACCTTC; J: TRBJ1-2; D: TRBD1; V: TRBV15; size: -
CDR3: CASGQGAVEQYF; DNA: TGTGCCAGCGGACAGGGGGCGGTCGAGCAGTACTTC; J: TRBJ2-7; D: TRBD1; V: TRBV18; size: once
CDR3: CASSPGPSAGYTF; DNA: TGTGCCAGCAGCCCTGGACCCTCGGCTGGCTACACCTTC; J: TRBJ1-2; D: -; V: TRBV7-2; size: -